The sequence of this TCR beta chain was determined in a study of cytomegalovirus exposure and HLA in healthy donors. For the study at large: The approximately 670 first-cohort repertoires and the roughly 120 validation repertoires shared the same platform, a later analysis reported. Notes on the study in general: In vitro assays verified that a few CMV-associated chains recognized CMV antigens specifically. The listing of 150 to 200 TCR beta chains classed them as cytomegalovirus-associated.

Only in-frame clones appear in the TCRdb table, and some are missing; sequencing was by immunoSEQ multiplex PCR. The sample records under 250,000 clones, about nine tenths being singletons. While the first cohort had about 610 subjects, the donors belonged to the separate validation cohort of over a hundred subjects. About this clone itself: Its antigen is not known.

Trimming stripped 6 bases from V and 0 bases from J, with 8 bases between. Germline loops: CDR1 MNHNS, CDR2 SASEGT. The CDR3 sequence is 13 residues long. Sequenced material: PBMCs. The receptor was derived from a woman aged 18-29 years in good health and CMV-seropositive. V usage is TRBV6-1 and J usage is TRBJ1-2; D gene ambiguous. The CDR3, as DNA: TGTGCCAGCAGGCACACAACTAACTATGGCTACACCTTC. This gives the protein CASRHTTNYGYTF.